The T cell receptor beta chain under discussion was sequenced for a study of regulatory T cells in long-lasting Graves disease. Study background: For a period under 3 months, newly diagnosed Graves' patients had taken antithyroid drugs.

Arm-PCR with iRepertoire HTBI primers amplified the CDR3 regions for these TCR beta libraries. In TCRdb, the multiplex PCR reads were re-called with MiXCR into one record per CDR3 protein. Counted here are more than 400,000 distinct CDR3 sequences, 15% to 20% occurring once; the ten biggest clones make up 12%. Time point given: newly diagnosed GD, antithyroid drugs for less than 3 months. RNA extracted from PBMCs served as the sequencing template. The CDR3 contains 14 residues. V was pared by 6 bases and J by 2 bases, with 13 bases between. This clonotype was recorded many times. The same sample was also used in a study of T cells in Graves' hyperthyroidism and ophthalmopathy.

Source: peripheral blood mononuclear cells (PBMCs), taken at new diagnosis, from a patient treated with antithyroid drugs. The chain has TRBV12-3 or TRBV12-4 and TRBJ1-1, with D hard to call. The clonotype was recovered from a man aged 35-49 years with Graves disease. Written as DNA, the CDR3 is TGTGCCAGCAGCCCCCGTCAGGAAAACACTGAAGCTTTCTTT. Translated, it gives CASSPRQENTEAFF.